This T cell receptor beta chain emerged from a study of blood T cell repertoires in COVID-19 (TCRdb year 2020). With regard to the full study: Collaborator samples came from the United States, Italy and Spain and covered acute and convalescent phases of COVID-19. The prospective study material was composed of cDNA or gDNA derived from T cells, B-cell-depleted T cells, or PBMCs. The dataset comprised deeply sampled blood TCRbeta repertoires from subjects exposed to, actively infected with, or recovered from COVID-19. A freely available public database, intended as a resource for researchers studying the immune response to SARS-CoV-2, is where the repertoires were released. Samples were obtained from the ongoing ImmuneRACE study (first 160 participants) and from 950 to 1,500 subjects provided by 6 global collaborators. A de-identified subject ID, COVID-19 status, age in years and sex were almost always included in the sample metadata. Where available, HLA class I and class II types were obtained from metadata supplied by the sample provider rather than from assay-based typing.

In the prospective study, participants were about 18 to 95 years old, resided in about two dozen geographic areas of the United States, and were enrolled through a virtual design. In the prospective study, cohorts were assigned on the basis of participant-reported clinical history obtained from a screening survey and a study questionnaire. For ImmuneRACE Cohort 3, a participant was defined as recovered based on two consecutive negative NP/OP PCR tests, clearance by a healthcare professional, or resolution of symptoms. Mobile phlebotomists in the prospective study collected whole blood, serum and a nasopharyngeal or oropharyngeal swab from every participant. Additional blood draws and questionnaires over a roughly two-month period could optionally be provided by prospective study participants. Prospective study blood samples were shipped either frozen or at room temperature before DNA extraction.

In the germline V gene (reference sequence), CDR1 corresponds to GTSNPN and CDR2 to SVGIG. The CDR3, cysteine through phenylalanine, is 13 amino acids long. Only the CDR3 part of the read is kept: 39 bases, read in frame from the first base. A distance of 8 bases separates the germline ends of V and J, which lose 3 bases and 1 base respectively. TCRbeta CDR3 regions were amplified from genomic DNA by means of the immunoSEQ Assay, a bias-controlled multiplex PCR. Concerning the study's data processing: Within the assay, amplification of reference gene primers was used to estimate how many nucleated cells each sample contained. Sequence reads were collapsed and filtered to measure the absolute abundance of every unique TCRbeta CDR3 rearrangement. For each sample, productive Simpson clonality was calculated as the square root of Simpson's diversity index across productive rearrangements. TCRdb retrieved this table from immuneACCESS and kept in-frame rearrangements only. Not all clones are present; in checked studies, unresolved V genes account for under half, and no reason is known for the remainder. That table is the source of V, J and clone size, and D and trimming were worked out from the DNA. Here the sample has hundreds of thousands of clones; 80% to 90% occur a single time. The top ten hold just over 8% of the sample.

For this clone: It has no known antigen specificity. Per-base quality was not reported, and no clone a single base away is much larger than it.

Study-level results and caveats: How much clinical and demographic metadata was included differed by source and by participant, and the metadata was provided uncurated.

The rearranged segments are TRBV30 and TRBJ2-3; the D gene remains uncertain. The sequence derives from a woman aged 60 to 75 who had recovered from COVID-19. The source material was PBMCs or T cells enriched from blood (not recorded which). The CDR3 in this case is CAWSPRGTDTQYF. The DNA reads TGTGCCTGGAGCCCCCGGGGCACAGATACGCAGTATTTT.